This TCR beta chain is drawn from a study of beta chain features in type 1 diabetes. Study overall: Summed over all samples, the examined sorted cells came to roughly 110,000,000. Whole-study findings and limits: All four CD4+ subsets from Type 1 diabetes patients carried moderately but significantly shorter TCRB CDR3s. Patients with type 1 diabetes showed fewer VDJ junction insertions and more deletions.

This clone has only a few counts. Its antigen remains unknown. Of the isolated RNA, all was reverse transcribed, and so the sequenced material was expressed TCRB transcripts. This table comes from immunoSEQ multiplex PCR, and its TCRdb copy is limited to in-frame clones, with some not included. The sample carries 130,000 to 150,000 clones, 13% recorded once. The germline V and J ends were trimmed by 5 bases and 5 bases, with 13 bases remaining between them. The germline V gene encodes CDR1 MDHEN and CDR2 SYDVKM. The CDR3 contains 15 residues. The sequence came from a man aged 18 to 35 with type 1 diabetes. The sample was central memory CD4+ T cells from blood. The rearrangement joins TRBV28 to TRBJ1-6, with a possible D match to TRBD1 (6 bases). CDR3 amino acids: CASSTGTTNNSPLHF. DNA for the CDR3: TGTGCCAGCAGTACCGGGACAACCAATAATTCACCCCTCCACTTT.